Following are 7 T cell receptor beta chains from one sample sequenced in a study of Ad26.COV2.S vaccination and SARS-CoV-2 variants. Generated by immunoSEQ multiplex PCR, the TCRdb table keeps only in-frame clones and is missing some. The sample records around 450,000 clones, approximately 92% being singletons. Treatment of the sample: roughly 19 received Ad26.COV2.S at low or high dose, single or two shots; a few received placebo; per-sample allocation not given. Collection of samples fell on day 63 after the first vaccine or placebo injection. The sample in question was peripheral blood, obtained in a trial of Ad26.COV2.S vaccine versus placebo. Receptors were obtained from a person between 18 and 59 years old who received the Ad26.COV2.S COVID-19 vaccine or a placebo.

The CDR3: CATSRDNRDVPVANVLTF. The DNA for the CDR3 is TGTGCCACCAGCAGAGATAACAGGGACGTACCTGTGGCCAACGTCCTGACTTTC. The chain has TRBV15 and TRBJ2-6; TRBD1 might be the D (6 bases). CDR1 LNHNV and CDR2 YYDKDF come from the germline V gene (reference sequence). The CDR3 contains 18 residues. With 0 bases removed from V and 6 bases from J, the gap between germline ends came to 18 bases.

This clone was seen a single time. The V gene is TRBV11-2, the J gene TRBJ2-7; TRBD1 or TRBD2 may be the D gene (5 bases each). The CDR3 is 18 amino acids. Germline V gives CDR1 SGHAT, CDR2 FQNNGV. Trimming removed 6 bases from V and 2 bases from J, with 26 bases in between. CDR3 in DNA: TGTGCCAGCAGTCTAACTGCTGTCGGGACGCTGGCGACCTACGAGCAGTACTTC. This encodes CASSLTAVGTLATYEQYF.

The genes are TRBV20-1 and TRBJ2-1, with 7 bases matching TRBD1. The CDR3 contains 11 residues. The trim removed 5 bases at V and 12 bases at J, leaving 7 bases unmatched. Germline V gene sequence: CDR1 DFQATT, CDR2 SNEGSKA (reference sequence). This chain's CDR3 is CSALQGFGQFF. The CDR3 region has the DNA TGCAGTGCTCTACAGGGGTTTGGGCAGTTCTTC.

The J gene is TRBJ2-5, the V gene TRBV7-9, with 7 bases identical to TRBD1. This CDR3 region has 14 residues. V was pared by 0 bases and J by 3 bases, with 1 base of the junction left unmatched. The germline CDR1 and CDR2 sequences are SEHNR and FQNEAQ (reference sequence). Here the CDR3 reads CASSLAGTEETQYF. In DNA, the CDR3 is TGTGCCAGCAGCTTAGCCGGGACAGAAGAGACCCAGTACTTC.

The chain employs TRBV18 and TRBJ2-3; D gene ambiguous. CDR3 size: 14 residues. Trimming stripped 2 bases from V and 2 bases from J, with 8 bases between. From germline, CDR1 is KGHSH and CDR2 LQKENI. CDR3 sequence reads: CASSPTAATDTQYF. The CDR3 bases are TGTGCCAGCTCACCAACGGCGGCCACAGATACGCAGTATTTT.

DNA for the CDR3: TGTGCCAGCAGTGGACTAGCGGGAGTCAATGAGCAGTTCTTC. Translating it yields CASSGLAGVNEQFF. This sequence joins TRBV6-2 or TRBV6-3 and TRBJ2-1; 13 nucleotides line up with TRBD2. This CDR3 contains 14 residues. The germline V gene has CDR1 MNHEY and CDR2 SVGEGT. J gave up 6 bases and V 5 bases, and 1 base lay outside the gene matches.

This chain uses TRBV6-5 with TRBJ2-1; 9 bases fit TRBD1. The CDR3 consists of 14 residues. Germline CDR1 is MNHEY and CDR2 is SVGAGI. After removal of 8 bases from V and 1 base from J, the junction contained 3 bases not matched to a gene. Written as DNA, the CDR3 is TGTGCCAGCGGGGGGACAGGGTCCTACAATGAGCAGTTCTTC. Translated, it gives CASGGTGSYNEQFF.